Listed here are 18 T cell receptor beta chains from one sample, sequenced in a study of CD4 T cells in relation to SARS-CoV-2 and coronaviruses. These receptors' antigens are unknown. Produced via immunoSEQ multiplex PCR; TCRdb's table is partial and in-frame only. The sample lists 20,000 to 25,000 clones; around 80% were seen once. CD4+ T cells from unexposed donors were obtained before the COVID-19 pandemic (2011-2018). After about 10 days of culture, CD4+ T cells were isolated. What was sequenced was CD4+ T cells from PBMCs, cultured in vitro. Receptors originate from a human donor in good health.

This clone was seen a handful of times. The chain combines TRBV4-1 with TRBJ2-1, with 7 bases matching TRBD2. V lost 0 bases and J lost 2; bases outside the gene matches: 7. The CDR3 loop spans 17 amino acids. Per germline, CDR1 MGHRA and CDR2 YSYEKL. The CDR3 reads CASSQESLAATYNEQFF. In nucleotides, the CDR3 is TGCGCCAGCAGCCAAGAATCCCTAGCGGCCACCTACAATGAGCAGTTCTTC.

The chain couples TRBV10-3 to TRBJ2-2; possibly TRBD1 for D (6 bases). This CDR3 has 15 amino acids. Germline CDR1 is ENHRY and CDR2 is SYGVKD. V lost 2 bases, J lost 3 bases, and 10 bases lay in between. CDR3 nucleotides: TGTGCCATCAGTGAGGGGGGCGGGTACACCGGGGAGCTGTTTTTT. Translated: CAISEGGGYTGELFF.

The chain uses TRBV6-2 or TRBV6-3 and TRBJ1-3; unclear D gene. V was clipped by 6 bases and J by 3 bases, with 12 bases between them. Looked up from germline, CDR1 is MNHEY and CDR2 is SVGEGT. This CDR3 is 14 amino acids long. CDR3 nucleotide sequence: TGTGCCAGCAGCCCCGGGTCCCTTGGAAACACCATATATTTT. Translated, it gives CASSPGSLGNTIYF.

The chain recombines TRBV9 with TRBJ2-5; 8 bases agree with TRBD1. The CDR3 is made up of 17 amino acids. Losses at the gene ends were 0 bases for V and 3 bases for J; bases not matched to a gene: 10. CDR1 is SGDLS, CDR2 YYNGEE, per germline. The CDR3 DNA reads TGTGCCAGCAGCGTAGACTCGGGACAGGCCCCTGAAGAGACCCAGTACTTC. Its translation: CASSVDSGQAPEETQYF.

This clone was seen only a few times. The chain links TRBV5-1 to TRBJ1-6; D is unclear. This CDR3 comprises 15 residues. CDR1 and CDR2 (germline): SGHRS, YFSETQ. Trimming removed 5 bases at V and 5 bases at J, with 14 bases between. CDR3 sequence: CASSTGLPNNSPLHF. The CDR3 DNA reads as TGCGCCAGCAGTACGGGATTACCCAATAATTCACCCCTCCACTTT. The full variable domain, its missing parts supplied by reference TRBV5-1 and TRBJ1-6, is KAGVTQTPRYLIKTRGQQVTLSCSPISGHRSVSWYQQTPGQGLQFLFEYFSETQRNKGNFPGRFSGRQFSNSRSEMNVSTLELGDSALYLCASSTGLPNNSPLHFGNGTRLTVT.

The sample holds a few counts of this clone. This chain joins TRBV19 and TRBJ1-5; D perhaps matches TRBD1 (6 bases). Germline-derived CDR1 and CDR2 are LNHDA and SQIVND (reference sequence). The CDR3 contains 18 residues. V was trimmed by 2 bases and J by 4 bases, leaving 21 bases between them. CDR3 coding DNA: TGTGCCAGTAGTATAAGCCTACGTCAGGGGCGCCGGAATCAGCCCCAGCATTTT. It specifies CASSISLRQGRRNQPQHF.

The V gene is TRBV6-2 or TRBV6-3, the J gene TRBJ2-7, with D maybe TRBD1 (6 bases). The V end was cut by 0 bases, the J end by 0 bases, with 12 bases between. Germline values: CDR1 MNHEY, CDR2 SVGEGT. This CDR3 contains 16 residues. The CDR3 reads CASSYSIGTYSYEQYF. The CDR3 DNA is TGTGCCAGCAGTTACTCGATCGGGACATACTCCTACGAGCAGTACTTC.

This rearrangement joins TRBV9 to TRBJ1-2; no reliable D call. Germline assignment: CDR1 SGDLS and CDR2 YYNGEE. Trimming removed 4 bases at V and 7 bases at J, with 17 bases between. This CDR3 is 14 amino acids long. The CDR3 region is CASSYPGPGGGYTF. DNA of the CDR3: TGTGCCAGCAGCTACCCCGGACCGGGCGGTGGCTACACCTTC.

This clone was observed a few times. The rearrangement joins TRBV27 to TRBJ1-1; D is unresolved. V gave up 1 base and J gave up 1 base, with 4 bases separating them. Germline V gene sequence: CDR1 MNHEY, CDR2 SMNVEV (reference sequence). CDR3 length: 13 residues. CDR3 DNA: TGTGCCAGCAGTTTATTCAGGAACACTGAAGCTTTCTTT. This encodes CASSLFRNTEAFF.

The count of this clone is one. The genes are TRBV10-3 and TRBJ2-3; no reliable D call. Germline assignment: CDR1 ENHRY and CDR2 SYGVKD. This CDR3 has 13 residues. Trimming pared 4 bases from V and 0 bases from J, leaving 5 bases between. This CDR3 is CAISVDSTDTQYF. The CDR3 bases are TGTGCCATCAGTGTGGACAGCACAGATACGCAGTATTTT.

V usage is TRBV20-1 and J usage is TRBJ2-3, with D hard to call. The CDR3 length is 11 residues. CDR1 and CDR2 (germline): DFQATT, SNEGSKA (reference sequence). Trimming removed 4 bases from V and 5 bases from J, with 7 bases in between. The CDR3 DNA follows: TGCAGTGCTAATGTTGGAGATACGCAGTATTTT. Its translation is CSANVGDTQYF.

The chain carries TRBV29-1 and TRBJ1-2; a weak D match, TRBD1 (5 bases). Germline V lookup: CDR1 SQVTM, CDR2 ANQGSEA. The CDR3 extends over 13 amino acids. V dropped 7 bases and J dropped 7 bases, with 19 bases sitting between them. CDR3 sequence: CSETGTTGGGYTF. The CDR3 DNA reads TGCAGCGAAACCGGGACTACCGGGGGTGGCTACACCTTC.

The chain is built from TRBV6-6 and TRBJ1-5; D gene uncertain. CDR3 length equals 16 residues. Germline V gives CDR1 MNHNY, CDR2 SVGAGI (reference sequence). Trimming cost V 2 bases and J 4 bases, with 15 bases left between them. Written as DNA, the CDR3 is TGTGCCAGCAGTTACGGGTCGAGGGCTGGGAATCAGCCCCAGCATTTT. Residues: CASSYGSRAGNQPQHF.

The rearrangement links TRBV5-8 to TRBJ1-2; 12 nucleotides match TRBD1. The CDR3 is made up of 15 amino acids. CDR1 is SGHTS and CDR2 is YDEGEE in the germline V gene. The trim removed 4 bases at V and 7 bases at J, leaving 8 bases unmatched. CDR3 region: CASSLSRDRGPGYTF. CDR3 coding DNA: TGTGCCAGCAGCCTCTCCCGGGACAGGGGGCCTGGCTACACCTTC.

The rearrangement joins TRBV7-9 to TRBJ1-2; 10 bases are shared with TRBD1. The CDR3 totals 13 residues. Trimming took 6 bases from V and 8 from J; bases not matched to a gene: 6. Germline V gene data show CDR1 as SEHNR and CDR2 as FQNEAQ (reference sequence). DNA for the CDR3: TGTGCCAGCAGACCGGGACAGGGGCGGGGCTACACCTTC. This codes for CASRPGQGRGYTF.

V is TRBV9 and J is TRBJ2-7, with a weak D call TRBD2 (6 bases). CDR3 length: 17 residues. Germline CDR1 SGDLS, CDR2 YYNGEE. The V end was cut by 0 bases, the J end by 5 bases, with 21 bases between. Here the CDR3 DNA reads TGTGCCAGCAGCGTAGGGCATCGGGCGGGATCCCTCCACGAGCAGTACTTC. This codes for CASSVGHRAGSLHEQYF.

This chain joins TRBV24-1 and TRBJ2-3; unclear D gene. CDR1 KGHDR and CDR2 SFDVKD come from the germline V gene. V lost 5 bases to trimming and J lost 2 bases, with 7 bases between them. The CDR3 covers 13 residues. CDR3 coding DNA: TGTGCCACCAGTGGTGAGGTCACAGATACGCAGTATTTT. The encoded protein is CATSGEVTDTQYF.

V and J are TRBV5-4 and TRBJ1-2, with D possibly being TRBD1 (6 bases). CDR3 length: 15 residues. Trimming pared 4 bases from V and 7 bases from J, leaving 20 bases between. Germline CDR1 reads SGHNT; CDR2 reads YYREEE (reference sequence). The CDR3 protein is CASSRQQGEKGGYTF. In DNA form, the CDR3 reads TGTGCCAGCAGCCGGCAACAGGGAGAGAAGGGTGGCTACACCTTC.